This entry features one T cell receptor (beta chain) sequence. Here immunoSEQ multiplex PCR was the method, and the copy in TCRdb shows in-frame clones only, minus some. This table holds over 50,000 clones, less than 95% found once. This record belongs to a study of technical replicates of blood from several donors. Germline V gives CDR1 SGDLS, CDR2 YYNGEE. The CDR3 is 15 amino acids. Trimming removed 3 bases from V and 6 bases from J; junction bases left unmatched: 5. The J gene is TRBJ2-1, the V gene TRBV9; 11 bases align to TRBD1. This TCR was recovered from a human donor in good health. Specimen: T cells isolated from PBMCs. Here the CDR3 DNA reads TGTGCCAGCAGCGGGACCGGGACAGGGGGCAATGAGCAGTTCTTC. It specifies CASSGTGTGGNEQFF.